This passage covers 25 T cell receptor beta chains from one sample sequenced in a study of early T cells in non-severe SARS-CoV-2 infection. TCRdb passed the 5' RACE reads through MiXCR, listing each CDR3 protein once. The data hold fewer than 40,000 distinct CDR3 sequences, with approximately 5.2% observed a single time. Sequencing was done on a sample of whole blood. Source of these receptors: an adult who was a healthcare worker with PCR-confirmed SARS-CoV-2 infection or an uninfected control (not recorded which).

This clonotype was seen repeatedly, ten times or more. V is TRBV6-6 and J is TRBJ2-3; D remains unclear. Germline V lookup: CDR1 MNHNY, CDR2 SVGAGI (reference sequence). The CDR3 spans 13 residues. V lost 7 bases and J 0 bases, leaving 8 bases between the germline ends. The CDR3 DNA reads TGTGCCAGCAAGGTGGCGAGCACAGATACGCAGTATTTT. Its protein product is CASKVASTDTQYF.

The chain recombines TRBV4-2 with TRBJ2-7; maybe TRBD2 (6 bases). Germline V CDR1 and CDR2: LGHNA, YNFKEQ. The CDR3 length is 14 residues. V dropped 0 bases and J dropped 3 bases, with 9 bases sitting between them. The CDR3: CASSQELANYEQYF. CDR3 coding DNA: TGTGCCAGCAGCCAAGAACTAGCCAACTACGAGCAGTACTTC.

In its sample, this clonotype was seen many times. The chain is built from TRBV20-1 and TRBJ2-2, with 7 bases identical to TRBD1. The CDR3 has 14 residues. J was trimmed by 3 bases and V by 6 bases; bases with no gene match: 7. The germline V gene encodes CDR1 DFQATT and CDR2 SNEGSKA (reference sequence). CDR3: CSARAGGYTGELFF. The CDR3 nucleotides read TGCAGTGCCAGGGCAGGGGGTTACACCGGGGAGCTGTTTTTT.

This clonotype was picked up a small number of times. V usage is TRBV3-2 and J usage is TRBJ1-5. TRBV3-2 is annotated as a pseudogene. This CDR3 is built from 15 residues. CDR3 nucleotides: TGTGCCAGCAGCCAAGCTCTGGGTTGGAATCAGCCCCAGCATTTT. Protein sequence: CASSQALGWNQPQHF.

For the CDR3, the DNA is TGCGCCAGCAGCCCGGGACTCGGGGCTTACGAGCAGTACTTC. Protein sequence: CASSPGLGAYEQYF. The V call is TRBV4-3, the J call TRBJ2-7; maybe TRBD2 (6 bases). Germline V gene sequence: CDR1 LGHNA, CDR2 YSLEER. There are 14 residues in the CDR3. The ends were cut back, 4 bases at V and 4 bases at J, with 14 bases in the middle.

To note about this clonotype: A read error may explain this, as a much larger clone is one base away. J is TRBJ1-1 and V is TRBV11-1; D is uncertain. Germline loops: CDR1 SGHAT, CDR2 FQDESV (reference sequence). V was clipped by 8 bases and J by 11 bases, with 12 bases between them. The CDR3 totals 10 residues. CDR3 in amino acids: CASREFHAFF. The CDR3 coding sequence is TGTGCCAGCCGGGAATTCCATGCTTTCTTT.

The chain recombines TRBV28 with TRBJ2-7, with 11 bases matching TRBD1. The CDR3 covers 12 residues. Germline V gene sequence: CDR1 MDHEN, CDR2 SYDVKM. CDR3: CATWTGGDEQYF. The CDR3 nucleotides read TGTGCTACTTGGACAGGGGGCGATGAGCAGTACTTC.

This clonotype has a count of ten or more. V usage is TRBV18 and J usage is TRBJ2-1, with 11 bases fitting TRBD2. Germline V gene sequence: CDR1 KGHSH, CDR2 LQKENI. CDR3 length equals 18 residues. V gave up 6 bases and J gave up 3 bases; unmatched junction bases: 13. DNA for the CDR3: TGTGCCAGCTCGCCGACAGAGACTAGCGGGATTTTCTACAATGAGCAGTTCTTC. This sequence encodes CASSPTETSGIFYNEQFF.

In this sample, this clonotype turned up many times. This rearrangement joins TRBV20-1 to TRBJ2-2, with D perhaps TRBD2 (6 bases). The CDR3 length is 16 residues. Germline V lookup: CDR1 DFQATT, CDR2 SNEGSKA (reference sequence). The V gene lost 3 bases and the J gene lost 7 bases, with 21 bases spanning the gap. This chain's CDR3 is CSARGLGLNVGGELFF. The CDR3, as DNA: TGCAGTGCTAGGGGCCTCGGACTAAACGTGGGCGGGGAGCTGTTTTTT.

This clonotype was seen only a few times. The rearrangement links TRBV28 to TRBJ2-3, with D unresolved. The germline CDR1 and CDR2 sequences are MDHEN and SYDVKM. The CDR3 is 12 residues long. Trimming cost V 8 bases and J 0 bases, with 6 bases left between them. CDR3 loop: CASRKSTDTQYF. Here the CDR3 DNA reads TGTGCCAGCCGAAAGAGCACAGATACGCAGTATTTT.

This clonotype was found many times. The V and J genes are TRBV7-9 and TRBJ2-7; D is ambiguous. The V end lost 1 base, the J end lost 2 bases, and 3 bases lay between the germline ends. Looked up from germline, CDR1 is SEHNR and CDR2 is FQNEAQ (reference sequence). There are 12 residues in the CDR3. The CDR3 nucleotides are TGTGCCAGCAGCTTAGAAACCTACGAGCAGTACTTC. Translating gives CASSLETYEQYF.

This clonotype was found once. The chain is built from TRBV29-1 and TRBJ1-2, with D hard to call. V was shortened by 4 bases and J by 4 bases, with 7 bases between the two germline ends. The V gene's germline CDR1 is SQVTM and CDR2 ANQGSEA. The CDR3 is 11 amino acids. CDR3 amino acids: CSVGEGYGYTF. The CDR3 DNA is TGCAGCGTTGGGGAAGGCTATGGCTACACCTTC.

This clonotype was detected only a few times. This rearrangement joins TRBV28 to TRBJ2-2, with 9 nucleotides matching TRBD1. Germline trimming cut 2 bases from V and 5 bases from J; bases unmatched to any gene: 9. Germline-derived CDR1 and CDR2 are MDHEN and SYDVKM. The CDR3 totals 17 residues. The CDR3 reads CASSLPVGTGLTGELFF. CDR3 DNA sequence: TGTGCCAGCAGTTTACCCGTCGGGACAGGGTTAACCGGGGAGCTGTTTTTT.

This clonotype occurred many times. The chain links TRBV24-1 to TRBJ2-2; 7 bases are shared with TRBD1. J gave up 6 bases and V 2 bases, and 17 bases lay outside the gene matches. CDR1 KGHDR and CDR2 SFDVKD come from the germline V gene. The CDR3 length is 19 residues. CDR3 in DNA: TGTGCCACCAGTGATTCCGCGTTCGGGCGACAGGGCGACTCCGGGGAGCTGTTTTTT. This translates into CATSDSAFGRQGDSGELFF.

This clonotype was counted between two and nine times. This chain links TRBV18 with TRBJ2-1; D is perhaps TRBD1 (5 bases). Trimming took 2 bases from V and 4 from J, leaving 9 bases between them. Germline values: CDR1 KGHSH, CDR2 LQKENI. This CDR3 is built from 14 residues. This CDR3 is CASSPKKGYNEQFF. DNA for the CDR3: TGTGCCAGCTCACCAAAAAAGGGGTACAATGAGCAGTTCTTC.

This clonotype was counted only a few times. The V call is TRBV24-1, the J call TRBJ2-1, with D perhaps matching TRBD2 (7 bases). V shed 3 bases and J shed 4 bases, with 12 bases lying between them. The CDR3 totals 15 residues. Germline V lookup: CDR1 KGHDR, CDR2 SFDVKD. The CDR3 region is CATSDGGATYNEQFF. CDR3 bases: TGTGCCACCAGTGATGGGGGGGCGACTTACAATGAGCAGTTCTTC.

The chain links TRBV6-5 to TRBJ1-5; 8 bases line up with TRBD1. V dropped 5 bases and J dropped 2; count of bases not matched to a gene: 5. CDR1 MNHEY and CDR2 SVGAGI come from the germline V gene. This CDR3 spans 15 amino acids. In DNA, the CDR3 is TGTGCCAGCAGTGGCGACAGGGGTGGCAATCAGCCCCAGCATTTT. Its translation is CASSGDRGGNQPQHF.

This clonotype was observed a few times. The chain couples TRBV7-8 to TRBJ2-1; the D gene could be TRBD1 or TRBD2 (5 bases each). This CDR3 is 15 amino acids long. V was cut by 0 bases and J by 5 bases, with 11 bases left in between. Germline-derived CDR1 and CDR2 are SGHVS and FQNEAQ. The CDR3 nucleotides are TGTGCCAGCAGCTTAGCGCTGGGGACCAACAATGAGCAGTTCTTC. It codes for CASSLALGTNNEQFF.

This clonotype was counted many times. This chain uses TRBV7-9 with TRBJ2-1, with 14 nucleotides matching TRBD2. The germline V gene encodes CDR1 SEHNR and CDR2 FQNEAQ (reference sequence). Trimming at V came to 6 bases and at J to 7 bases, leaving 14 bases not matched to a gene. The CDR3 covers 18 residues. CDR3 loop: CASRRRTSGRIHVNEQFF. The CDR3 coding sequence is TGTGCCAGCAGACGCAGGACTAGCGGGAGGATCCATGTGAATGAGCAGTTCTTC. Full variable domain (missing parts from reference TRBV7-9 and TRBJ2-1): DTGVSQNPRHKITKRGQNVTFRCDPISEHNRLYWYRQTLGQGPEFLTYFQNEAQLEKSRLLSDRFSAERPKGSFSTLEIQRTEQGDSAMYLCASRRRTSGRIHVNEQFFGPGTRLTVL.

This clonotype is medium-sized (0.01 to 0.1%) by share. The CDR3 sequence is CASSGGDLSNEQFF. In DNA form, the CDR3 reads TGTGCCAGCAGTGGAGGGGATTTGTCCAATGAGCAGTTCTTC. The chain combines TRBV6-2 or TRBV6-3 with TRBJ2-1; TRBD2 is a possible D gene (6 bases). The CDR3 has 14 residues. Trimming took 5 bases from V and 6 from J, leaving 14 bases between them. Germline CDR1 is MNHEY and CDR2 is SVGEGT.

The rearrangement uses TRBV4-3 and TRBJ2-3; 10 bases agree with TRBD1. The CDR3 is 17 residues long. CDR1 and CDR2 (germline): LGHNA, YSLEER. The V and J ends lost 3 bases and 2 bases, in that order; junction bases with no gene match: 8. CDR3 coding DNA: TGCGCCAGCAGCCAGGTAGCGGGACAGGGGATCACAGATACGCAGTATTTT. This gives the protein CASSQVAGQGITDTQYF.

V usage is TRBV7-3 and J usage is TRBJ2-2; D tentatively reads TRBD1 or TRBD2 (5 bases each). The CDR3 runs 14 residues. V was pared by 2 bases and J by 9 bases, with 13 bases between. Germline CDR1 is SGHTA and CDR2 is FQGTGA. The CDR3 DNA is TGTGCCAGCAGCTTAGGGGGTGACTCTCGGGAGCTGTTTTTT. Translated, it gives CASSLGGDSRELFF.

At least ten counts were recorded for this clonotype. The V gene is TRBV4-3, the J gene TRBJ2-5; unclear D gene. The germline CDR1 and CDR2 sequences are LGHNA and YSLEER. The length of the CDR3 is 15 residues. V was clipped by 5 bases and J by 0 bases, with 13 bases between them. The CDR3 nucleotides are TGCGCCAGCAGCTACTCAGGCTCCAACCAAGAGACCCAGTACTTC. This encodes CASSYSGSNQETQYF.

A few counts support this clonotype. The V and J genes are TRBV12-3 or TRBV12-4 and TRBJ2-3; no firm D call. CDR3 size: 15 residues. V shed 3 bases and J shed 4 bases, with 14 bases lying between them. CDR3 bases: TGTGCCAGCAGTTTCTTCCTGACGCCCCCAGATACGCAGTATTTT. It specifies CASSFFLTPPDTQYF.

This clonotype occurred many times. The chain joins TRBV7-2 to TRBJ1-1; D not resolved. Per germline, CDR1 SGHTA and CDR2 FQGNSA. The CDR3 has 14 residues. Trimming cost V 2 bases and J 4 bases, with 11 bases left between them. The CDR3 protein is CASSLPGRGTEAFF. Here the CDR3 DNA reads TGTGCCAGCAGCTTACCAGGACGAGGCACTGAAGCTTTCTTT.